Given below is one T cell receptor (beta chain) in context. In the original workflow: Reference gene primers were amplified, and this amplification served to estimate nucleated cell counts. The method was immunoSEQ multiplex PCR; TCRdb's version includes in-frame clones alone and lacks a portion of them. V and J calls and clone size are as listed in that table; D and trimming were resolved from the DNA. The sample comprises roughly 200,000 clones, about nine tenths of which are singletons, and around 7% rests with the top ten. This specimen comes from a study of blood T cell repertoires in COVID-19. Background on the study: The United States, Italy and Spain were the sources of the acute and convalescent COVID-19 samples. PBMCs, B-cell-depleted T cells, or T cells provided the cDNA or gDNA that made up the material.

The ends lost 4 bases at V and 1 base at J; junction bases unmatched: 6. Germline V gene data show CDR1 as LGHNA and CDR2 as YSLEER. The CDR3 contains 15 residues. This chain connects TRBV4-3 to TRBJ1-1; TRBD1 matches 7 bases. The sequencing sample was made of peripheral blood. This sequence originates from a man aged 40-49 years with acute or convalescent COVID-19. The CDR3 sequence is CASSRGQRRNTEAFF. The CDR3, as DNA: TGCGCCAGCAGCCGGGGACAGCGGCGGAACACTGAAGCTTTCTTT.